These 8 T cell receptor beta chains came from one sample sequenced in a study of T-cell reconstitution after alpha-beta-depleted transplantation in children. Whole-study findings and limits: Reported findings indicate that, about two months after transplant, alpha-beta T cells came from several hundred expanded clones, which were derived from non-depleted graft cells.

Unique molecular identifiers were incorporated into the prepared TCRbeta library. MiXCR, run by TCRdb on the PCR reads, gives a single entry per CDR3 protein. The table records 30,000 to 40,000 distinct CDR3 sequences, around 7% of them present only once. No antigen has been assigned to these receptors. The specimen comprised peripheral blood, sampled 60 days after TCRalphabeta/CD19-depleted stem cell transplant. Every receptor here comes from a child younger than two who had a stem cell transplant for acute myeloid leukemia, so the T cells may come from the graft donor.

In its sample, this clonotype was seen many times. The chain employs TRBV5-1 and TRBJ1-2; tentatively, D is TRBD1 (5 bases). V lost 4 bases to trimming and J lost 4 bases, with 11 bases between them. The CDR3 contains 13 residues. The germline gives CDR1 SGHRS, CDR2 YFSETQ. DNA for the CDR3: TGCGCCAGCAGCCCTCAGGGAGTCTATGGCTACACCTTC. This translates into CASSPQGVYGYTF.

This clonotype was counted ten times or more. This chain links TRBV6-2 or TRBV6-3 with TRBJ2-1, with D maybe TRBD2 (7 bases). V lost 6 bases and J 9 bases, leaving 18 bases between the germline ends. The CDR3 spans 14 residues. Per germline, CDR1 MNHEY and CDR2 SVGEGT. CDR3 bases: TGTGCCAGCAGCAACGGGGGGCCTGGGGGTGAGCAGTTCTTC. Protein: CASSNGGPGGEQFF.

The chain carries TRBV4-2 and TRBJ1-2, with unresolved D. There are 14 residues in the CDR3. Germline V lookup: CDR1 LGHNA, CDR2 YNFKEQ. Between the trimmed V and J ends, which lost 10 bases and 3 bases, there was a span of 18 bases. CDR3 protein: CAMGAGPAYYGYTF. CDR3 sequence (DNA): TGTGCCATGGGCGCCGGGCCAGCCTACTATGGCTACACCTTC.

This clonotype was detected ten times or more. This chain uses TRBV6-5 with TRBJ2-7, with TRBD1 as a possible D gene (5 bases). This CDR3 has 10 residues. Germline loops: CDR1 MNHEY, CDR2 SVGAGI. With 9 bases removed from V and 6 bases from J, the gap between germline ends came to 9 bases. The CDR3 region is CASVGAEQYF. CDR3 coding DNA: TGTGCCAGTGTTGGGGCCGAGCAGTACTTC.

This clonotype was counted many times. The rearrangement joins TRBV20-1 to TRBJ1-2; D is uncertain. Germline V gene data show CDR1 as DFQATT and CDR2 as SNEGSKA (reference sequence). The CDR3 is made up of 11 amino acids. The ends were cut back, 0 bases at V and 8 bases at J, with 7 bases in the middle. DNA for the CDR3: TGCAGTGCTAGAGATCCGCGGGGCTACACCTTC. This gives the protein CSARDPRGYTF.

This clonotype was seen many times. J is TRBJ2-2 and V is TRBV28; D call uncertain. Trimming pared 2 bases from V and 4 bases from J, leaving 11 bases between. The CDR3 has 15 residues. Germline V lookup: CDR1 MDHEN, CDR2 SYDVKM. The CDR3 nucleotides read TGTGCCAGCAGTTTACTAGGGTTTGGCACCGGGGAGCTGTTTTTT. Translating gives CASSLLGFGTGELFF.

V is TRBV4-1 and J is TRBJ2-1; 10 nucleotides line up with TRBD2. Germline V gives CDR1 MGHRA, CDR2 YSYEKL. V shed 4 bases, J shed 0 bases, and the junction held 6 bases outside the gene matches. The CDR3 is 17 amino acids. CDR3 amino acids: CASSRGLADRSYNEQFF. CDR3 bases: TGCGCCAGCAGCCGCGGACTAGCGGACCGCTCCTACAATGAGCAGTTCTTC.

This clonotype was detected many times. The rearrangement uses TRBV5-1 and TRBJ2-4; 8 bases are shared with TRBD1. CDR1 and CDR2 (germline): SGHRS, YFSETQ. The V gene end was trimmed by 4 bases and the J gene end by 1 base; junction bases not matched to a gene: 4. There are 15 residues in the CDR3. CDR3 sequence (DNA): TGCGCCAGCAGCCTGGACAGGGCGGCCAAAAACATTCAGTACTTC. It codes for CASSLDRAAKNIQYF.